The 25 T cell receptor beta chains listed next were all sequenced from one sample in a study of chemoradiotherapy in HPV16-positive cancers (dated 2022 in TCRdb). Receptors were amplified or captured by the immunoSEQ multiplex PCR assay. TCRdb re-hosts the immuneACCESS table, in-frame sequences only. Its copies lack some clones; in the studies checked, an unresolved V gene accounts for under half of them, and the cause for the rest is not known. The sample profile shows tens of thousands of clones; roughly 77% of them were found once. The top ten constitute 3.5% to 4% of the sample. The sample in question was blood, obtained from a patient who underwent chemoradiotherapy. Receptors originate from a human donor with HPV-associated anogenital cancer.

This chain joins TRBV23-1 and TRBJ1-6; TRBD1 is a possible D gene (6 bases). TRBV23-1 carries the ORF label, with uncertain function. The CDR3 covers 17 residues. The V end was cut by 4 bases, the J end by 6 bases, with 19 bases between. The CDR3 loop is CASSLAWVRGPNSPLHF. The CDR3 DNA reads as TGCGCCAGCAGTCTCGCATGGGTCAGGGGACCTAATTCACCCCTCCACTTT.

The V gene is TRBV19, the J gene TRBJ1-5; 8 positions agree with TRBD1. Germline V gene sequence: CDR1 LNHDA, CDR2 SQIVND (reference sequence). This CDR3 spans 20 amino acids. J gave up 2 bases and V 7 bases, and 22 bases lay outside the gene matches. CDR3 amino acids: CASMNFFDDRGLAGNQPQHF. The CDR3 DNA reads TGTGCCAGTATGAATTTTTTTGATGACAGGGGACTAGCGGGCAATCAGCCCCAGCATTTT.

J is TRBJ2-7 and V is TRBV7-2; the D gene is possibly TRBD2 (6 bases). Trimming removed 3 bases from V and 3 bases from J, with 15 bases in between. The CDR3 has 15 residues. CDR1 and CDR2 from the germline V gene are SGHTA and FQGNSA. The CDR3 reads CASSFSDLRGYEQYF. In DNA form, the CDR3 reads TGTGCCAGCAGCTTCTCAGATTTGCGGGGCTACGAGCAGTACTTC.

This CDR3 is CASSLGFQGPSGANVLTF. The CDR3 DNA reads TGTGCCAGCAGCTTAGGTTTTCAGGGGCCCTCTGGGGCCAACGTCCTGACTTTC. The V gene is TRBV11-2, the J gene TRBJ2-6, with a tentative D call TRBD1 (6 bases). This CDR3 is built from 18 residues. CDR1 SGHAT and CDR2 FQNNGV come from the germline V gene. V gave up 1 base and J gave up 0 bases, with 13 bases separating them.

This clone came up once. Here the CDR3 reads CAWSVGRSNYGYTF. The CDR3 nucleotides read TGTGCCTGGAGTGTAGGAAGATCTAACTATGGCTACACCTTC. This chain connects TRBV30 to TRBJ1-2; D uncertain. Trimming cost V 0 bases and J 0 bases, with 8 bases left between them. CDR3 length: 14 residues. Germline V lookup: CDR1 GTSNPN, CDR2 SVGIG (reference sequence). The entire variable domain, with the rest obtained from reference TRBV30 and TRBJ1-2, is as follows: SQTIHQWPATLVQPVGSPLSLECTVEGTSNPNLYWYRQAAGRGLQLLFYSVGIGQISSEVPQNLSASRPQDRQFILSSKKLLLSDSGFYLCAWSVGRSNYGYTFGSGTRLTVV.

This rearrangement joins TRBV9 to TRBJ1-1; D is perhaps TRBD1 (5 bases). V was shortened by 3 bases and J by 8 bases, with 20 bases between the two germline ends. The CDR3 has 15 amino acids. Germline V gene lookup returns CDR1 SGDLS and CDR2 YYNGEE. The CDR3 region is CASSAGPLVAGEAFF. CDR3 nucleotide sequence: TGTGCCAGCAGCGCAGGTCCCCTAGTGGCAGGGGAAGCTTTCTTT.

This clone appeared a few times. The chain employs TRBV5-1 and TRBJ1-5, with a weak D call TRBD1 (5 bases). CDR1 SGHRS and CDR2 YFSETQ come from the germline V gene. There are 14 residues in the CDR3. The ends were cut back, 1 base at V and 10 bases at J, with 15 bases in the middle. The CDR3: CASSLNAEQGPQHF. The CDR3 region has the DNA TGCGCCAGCAGCTTGAATGCGGAGCAGGGACCCCAGCATTTT.

This rearrangement joins TRBV19 to TRBJ1-2; TRBD1 agrees at 12 bases. Germline CDR1 is LNHDA and CDR2 is SQIVND (reference sequence). The J segment lost 5 bases and the V segment lost 3 bases, leaving 7 bases of the junction unmatched. This CDR3 has 16 amino acids. The CDR3 nucleotides read TGTGCCAGTAGTATCGGCCCGGGACAGGGGGCGTATGGCTACACCTTC. Protein product: CASSIGPGQGAYGYTF.

The J gene is TRBJ1-2, the V gene TRBV4-3, with a possible D match to TRBD1 (5 bases). The germline gives CDR1 LGHNA, CDR2 YSLEER. V shed 5 bases and J shed 4 bases, with 14 bases lying between them. CDR3 length equals 14 residues. This CDR3 reads CASSADITTYGYTF. CDR3 nucleotide sequence: TGCGCCAGCAGCGCGGACATTACCACCTATGGCTACACCTTC.

The chain joins TRBV11-3 to TRBJ2-2; tentative D call: TRBD1 (5 bases). Per germline, CDR1 SGHNT and CDR2 YENEEA. Trimming removed 4 bases from V and 0 bases from J, with 12 bases in between. This CDR3 has 16 amino acids. The CDR3 protein is CASSSSTVTNTGELFF. DNA for the CDR3: TGTGCCAGCAGCTCTTCGACAGTGACGAACACCGGGGAGCTGTTTTTT.

This chain links TRBV7-9 with TRBJ1-2; 10 nucleotides match TRBD1. This CDR3 comprises 17 residues. V lost 5 bases and J lost 1; bases outside the gene matches: 10. The germline gives CDR1 SEHNR, CDR2 FQNEAQ (reference sequence). This chain's CDR3 is CASSVGQGIRDNYGYTF. For the CDR3, the DNA is TGTGCCAGCAGCGTGGGACAGGGGATAAGGGATAACTATGGCTACACCTTC.

The J gene is TRBJ1-3, the V gene TRBV9, with D possibly being TRBD1 (5 bases). This CDR3 is built from 16 residues. Germline V gene data show CDR1 as SGDLS and CDR2 as YYNGEE. V was cut by 3 bases and J by 5 bases, with 18 bases left in between. This CDR3 reads CASSGGPGRSRNTIYF. CDR3 DNA sequence: TGTGCCAGCAGCGGCGGACCAGGGAGGTCGAGAAACACCATATATTTT.

This clone was picked up a small number of times. The V gene is TRBV7-9, the J gene TRBJ1-2, with 9 bases that match TRBD1. Germline CDR1 and CDR2: SEHNR and FQNEAQ (reference sequence). The CDR3 runs to 13 residues. Unmatched junction bases numbered 6, after V lost 7 bases and J lost 6 bases. CDR3 amino acids: CASIPGQGHGYTF. The CDR3 nucleotides read TGTGCCAGCATACCGGGACAGGGCCATGGCTACACCTTC.

The chain has TRBV5-6 and TRBJ2-7; D is unresolved. The germline V gene has CDR1 SGHDT and CDR2 YYEEEE. The CDR3 runs 16 residues. V lost 1 base to trimming and J lost 6 bases, with 20 bases between them. The DNA of the CDR3 is TGTGCCAGCAGCTTGTGGACGGCTCCCCGGGCGGTCGAGCAGTACTTC. Encoded protein: CASSLWTAPRAVEQYF.

V is TRBV5-1 and J is TRBJ2-6, with 11 bases that match TRBD1. Germline values: CDR1 SGHRS, CDR2 YFSETQ. The CDR3 extends over 17 amino acids. The ends lost 4 bases at V and 2 bases at J; junction bases unmatched: 5. CDR3 nucleotides: TGCGCCAGCAGCATCGGACAGGGGGCAGCTGGGGCCAACGTCCTGACTTTC. It specifies CASSIGQGAAGANVLTF.

The rearrangement links TRBV9 to TRBJ1-1; D unclear. The V gene's germline CDR1 is SGDLS and CDR2 YYNGEE. The CDR3 has 13 residues. With 0 bases removed from V and 8 bases from J, the gap between germline ends came to 11 bases. In DNA, the CDR3 is TGTGCCAGCAGCGTAGTCCCTATGGGAGAAGCTTTCTTT. This sequence encodes CASSVVPMGEAFF. The whole variable domain, remainder taken from reference TRBV9 and TRBJ1-1, is DSGVTQTPKHLITATGQRVTLRCSPRSGDLSVYWYQQSLDQGLQFLIQYYNGEERAKGNILERFSAQQFPDLHSELNLSSLELGDSALYFCASSVVPMGEAFFGQGTRLTVV.

This clone has only a few counts. Compared with germline, one end of the junction differs, possibly owing to a read error. The rearrangement uses TRBV19 and TRBJ1-6; tentatively, D is TRBD1 (5 bases). Germline V gene sequence: CDR1 LNHDA, CDR2 SQIVND (reference sequence). This CDR3 comprises 14 residues. This chain's CDR3 is CACSIRQGNSPLHF. CDR3 DNA sequence: TGTGCCTGTAGTATCCGGCAGGGTAATTCACCCCTCCACTTT.

A few counts support this clone. The V and J genes are TRBV7-2 and TRBJ1-6, with D perhaps TRBD1 (6 bases). The germline CDR1 and CDR2 sequences are SGHTA and FQGNSA. Trimming shortened V by 5 bases and J by 10 bases, and 21 bases separated the two germline ends. The CDR3 has 16 residues. CDR3 nucleotides: TGTGCCAGCAGCCCTCAGGCCGGGGGCATAGGGTCACCCCTCCACTTT. Translation: CASSPQAGGIGSPLHF. Full variable domain (outside the CDR3, taken from reference TRBV7-2 and TRBJ1-6): GAGVSQSPSNKVTEKGKDVELRCDPISGHTALYWYRQSLGQGLEFLIYFQGNSAPDKSGLPSDRFSAERTGGSVSTLTIQRTQQEDSAVYLCASSPQAGGIGSPLHFGNGTRLTVT.

This clone was found once. The chain employs TRBV13 and TRBJ2-3; D is perhaps TRBD2 (5 bases). Looked up from germline, CDR1 is PRHDT and CDR2 is FYEKMQ (reference sequence). With 5 bases removed from V and 1 base from J, the gap between germline ends came to 13 bases. The CDR3 runs 15 residues. The CDR3 reads CASSTKAEGTDTQYF. The CDR3 nucleotides are TGTGCCAGCAGCACGAAAGCGGAGGGCACAGATACGCAGTATTTT.

The chain has TRBV7-2 and TRBJ1-2, with D possibly TRBD1 on 5 matching bases. The CDR3 spans 14 residues. CDR1 is SGHTA and CDR2 is FQGNSA in the germline V gene. Trimming cost V 4 bases and J 2 bases, with 11 bases left between them. CDR3 residues: CASSSDRTNYGYTF. In nucleotides, the CDR3 is TGTGCCAGCAGCTCCGACAGAACCAACTATGGCTACACCTTC.

V usage is TRBV5-4 and J usage is TRBJ2-7; 11 bases are shared with TRBD2. Germline CDR1 reads SGHNT; CDR2 reads YYREEE (reference sequence). The CDR3 totals 16 residues. With 3 bases clipped from V and 4 bases from J, the junction kept 9 bases outside the gene matches. CDR3 coding DNA: TGTGCCAGCAGCTCACACATAGCGGGGGGGAGGTACGAGCAGTACTTC. Its protein is CASSSHIAGGRYEQYF.

The sample holds one count of this clone. The CDR3 DNA follows: TGTGCCAGCAGTAAACCCCCAGGGGACGAGCAGTTCTTC. Translating gives CASSKPPGDEQFF. V gene TRBV25-1 combines with J gene TRBJ2-1, with D possibly TRBD1 on 6 matching bases. V lost 5 bases, J lost 10 bases, and 15 bases lay in between. Germline V gene data show CDR1 as MGHDK and CDR2 as SYGVNS. The CDR3 loop spans 13 amino acids.

The chain recombines TRBV6-5 with TRBJ1-4; perhaps TRBD1 as D (5 bases). The ends were cut back, 4 bases at V and 5 bases at J, with 14 bases in the middle. Per germline, CDR1 MNHEY and CDR2 SVGAGI. The CDR3 has 15 amino acids. The CDR3: CASSSGRGGNEKLFF. The CDR3 DNA reads as TGTGCCAGCAGTTCCGGAAGGGGAGGGAATGAAAAACTGTTTTTT.

This clone was observed a handful of times. The chain carries TRBV13 and TRBJ1-4; TRBD1 matches 7 bases. Germline CDR1 is PRHDT and CDR2 is FYEKMQ (reference sequence). The CDR3 has 14 amino acids. J gave up 8 bases and V 5 bases, and 8 bases lay outside the gene matches. The CDR3 region is CASSLQGGGEKLFF. The CDR3 DNA follows: TGTGCCAGCAGCCTCCAGGGGGGAGGCGAAAAACTGTTTTTT.

The chain recombines TRBV9 with TRBJ1-6, with D uncertain. Germline CDR1 SGDLS, CDR2 YYNGEE. Trimming cost V 3 bases and J 9 bases, with 13 bases left between them. The CDR3 covers 14 residues. CDR3 DNA sequence: TGTGCCAGCAGCGCAGGACCCGAATTTTCACCCCTCCACTTT. This translates into CASSAGPEFSPLHF.